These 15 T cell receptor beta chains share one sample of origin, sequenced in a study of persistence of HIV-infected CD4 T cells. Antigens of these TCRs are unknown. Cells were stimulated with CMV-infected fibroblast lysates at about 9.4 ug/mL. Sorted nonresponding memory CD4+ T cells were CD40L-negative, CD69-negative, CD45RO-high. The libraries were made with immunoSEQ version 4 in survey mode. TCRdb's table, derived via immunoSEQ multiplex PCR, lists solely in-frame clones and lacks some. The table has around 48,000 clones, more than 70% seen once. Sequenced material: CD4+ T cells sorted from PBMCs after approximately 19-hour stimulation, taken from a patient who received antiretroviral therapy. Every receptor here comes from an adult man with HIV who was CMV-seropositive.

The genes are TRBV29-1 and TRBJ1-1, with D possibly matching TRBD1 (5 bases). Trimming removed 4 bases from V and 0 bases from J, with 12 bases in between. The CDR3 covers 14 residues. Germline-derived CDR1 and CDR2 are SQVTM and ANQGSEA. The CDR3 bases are TGCAGCGTTGGGGAGGGGCAGATGAACACTGAAGCTTTCTTT. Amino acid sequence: CSVGEGQMNTEAFF.

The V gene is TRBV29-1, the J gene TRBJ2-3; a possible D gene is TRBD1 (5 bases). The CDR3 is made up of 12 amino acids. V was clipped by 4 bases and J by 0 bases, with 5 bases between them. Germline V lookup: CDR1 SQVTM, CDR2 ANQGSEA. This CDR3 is CSVGGSTDTQYF. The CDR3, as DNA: TGCAGCGTTGGGGGCAGCACAGATACGCAGTATTTT.

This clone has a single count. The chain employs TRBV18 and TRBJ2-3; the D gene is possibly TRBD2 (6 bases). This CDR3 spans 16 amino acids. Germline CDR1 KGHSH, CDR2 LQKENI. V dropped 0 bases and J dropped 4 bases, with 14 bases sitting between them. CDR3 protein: CASSPPPRERADTQYF. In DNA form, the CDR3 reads TGTGCCAGCTCACCACCCCCCCGGGAGCGCGCAGATACGCAGTATTTT.

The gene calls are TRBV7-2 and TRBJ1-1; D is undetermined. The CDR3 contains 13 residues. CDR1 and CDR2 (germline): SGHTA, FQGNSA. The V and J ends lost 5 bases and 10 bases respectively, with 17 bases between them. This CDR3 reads CASSPRSRPVAFF. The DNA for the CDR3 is TGTGCCAGCAGCCCCCGAAGTCGACCCGTAGCTTTCTTT.

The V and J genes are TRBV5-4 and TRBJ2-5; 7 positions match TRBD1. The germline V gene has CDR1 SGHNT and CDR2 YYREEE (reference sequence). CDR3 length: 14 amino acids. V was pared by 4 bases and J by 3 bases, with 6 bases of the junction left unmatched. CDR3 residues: CASSAAGTEETQYF. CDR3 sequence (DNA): TGTGCCAGCAGCGCCGCCGGGACAGAAGAGACCCAGTACTTC.

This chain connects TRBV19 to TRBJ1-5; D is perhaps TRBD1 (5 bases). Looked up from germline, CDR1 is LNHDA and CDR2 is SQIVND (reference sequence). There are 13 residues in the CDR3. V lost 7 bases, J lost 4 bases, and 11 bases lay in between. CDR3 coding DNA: TGTGCCAGTAATGCAGGGCCGAATCAGCCCCAGCATTTT. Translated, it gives CASNAGPNQPQHF.

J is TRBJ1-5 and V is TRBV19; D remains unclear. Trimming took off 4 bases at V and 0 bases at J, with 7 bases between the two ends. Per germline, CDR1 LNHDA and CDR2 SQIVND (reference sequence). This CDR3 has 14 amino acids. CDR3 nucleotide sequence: TGTGCCAGTAGTACCCAAAATAGCAATCAGCCCCAGCATTTT. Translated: CASSTQNSNQPQHF. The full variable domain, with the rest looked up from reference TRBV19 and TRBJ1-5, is DGGITQSPKYLFRKEGQNVTLSCEQNLNHDAMYWYRQDPGQGLRLIYYSQIVNDFQKGDIAEGYSVSREKKESFPLTVTSAQKNPTAFYLCASSTQNSNQPQHFGDGTRLSIL.

The CDR3 sequence is CASSLGAGNEKLFF. CDR3 bases: TGTGCCAGCAGCTTGGGGGCAGGGAATGAAAAACTGTTTTTT. The chain employs TRBV5-5 and TRBJ1-4; D is possibly TRBD1 (5 bases). Trimming pared 0 bases from V and 5 bases from J, leaving 8 bases between. The V gene's germline CDR1 is SGHKS and CDR2 YYEKEE (reference sequence). There are 14 residues in the CDR3.

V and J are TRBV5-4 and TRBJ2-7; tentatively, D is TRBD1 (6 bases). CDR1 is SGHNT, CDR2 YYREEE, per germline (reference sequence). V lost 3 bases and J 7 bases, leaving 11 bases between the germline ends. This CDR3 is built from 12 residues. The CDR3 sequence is CASSSQGKEQYF. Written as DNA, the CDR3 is TGTGCCAGCAGCTCCCAGGGGAAAGAGCAGTACTTC.

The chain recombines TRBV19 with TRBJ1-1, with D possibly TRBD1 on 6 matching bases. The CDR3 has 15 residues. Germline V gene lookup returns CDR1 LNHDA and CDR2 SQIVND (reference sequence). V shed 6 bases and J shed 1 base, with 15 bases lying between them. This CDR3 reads CASSPPQGTNTEAFF. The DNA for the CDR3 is TGTGCCAGTAGCCCGCCACAGGGCACGAACACTGAAGCTTTCTTT.

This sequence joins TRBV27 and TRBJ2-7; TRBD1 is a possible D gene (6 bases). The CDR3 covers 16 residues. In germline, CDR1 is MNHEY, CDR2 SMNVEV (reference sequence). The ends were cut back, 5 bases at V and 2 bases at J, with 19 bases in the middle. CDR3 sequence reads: CASSPPGHRRTYEQYF. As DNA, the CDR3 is TGTGCCAGCAGTCCGCCGGGACACCGGAGGACCTACGAGCAGTACTTC.

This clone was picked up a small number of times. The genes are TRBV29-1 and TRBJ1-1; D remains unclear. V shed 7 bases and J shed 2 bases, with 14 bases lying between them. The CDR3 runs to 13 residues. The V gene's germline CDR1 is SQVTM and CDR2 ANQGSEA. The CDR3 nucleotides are TGCAGCGCCTCAATGACCAGTAACACTGAAGCTTTCTTT. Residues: CSASMTSNTEAFF.

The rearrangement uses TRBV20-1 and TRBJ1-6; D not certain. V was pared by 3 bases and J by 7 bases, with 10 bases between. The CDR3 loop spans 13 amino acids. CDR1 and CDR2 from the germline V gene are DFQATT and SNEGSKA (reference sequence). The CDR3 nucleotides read TGCAGTGCTAGTGTTGCTGGGAATTCACCCCTCCACTTT. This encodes CSASVAGNSPLHF.

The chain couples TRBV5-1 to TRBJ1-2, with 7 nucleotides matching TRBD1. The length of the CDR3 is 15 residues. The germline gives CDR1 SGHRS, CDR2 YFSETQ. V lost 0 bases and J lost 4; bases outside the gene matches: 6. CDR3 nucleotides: TGCGCCAGCAGCTTGGAGACAGGGAGGGCCTATGGCTACACCTTC. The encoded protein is CASSLETGRAYGYTF.

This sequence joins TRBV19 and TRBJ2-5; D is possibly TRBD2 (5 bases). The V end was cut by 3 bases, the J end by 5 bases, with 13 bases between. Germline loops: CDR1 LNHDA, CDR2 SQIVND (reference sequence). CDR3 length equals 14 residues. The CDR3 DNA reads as TGTGCCAGTAGTATCCGGGAACGAGGCGAGACCCAGTACTTC. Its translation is CASSIRERGETQYF.